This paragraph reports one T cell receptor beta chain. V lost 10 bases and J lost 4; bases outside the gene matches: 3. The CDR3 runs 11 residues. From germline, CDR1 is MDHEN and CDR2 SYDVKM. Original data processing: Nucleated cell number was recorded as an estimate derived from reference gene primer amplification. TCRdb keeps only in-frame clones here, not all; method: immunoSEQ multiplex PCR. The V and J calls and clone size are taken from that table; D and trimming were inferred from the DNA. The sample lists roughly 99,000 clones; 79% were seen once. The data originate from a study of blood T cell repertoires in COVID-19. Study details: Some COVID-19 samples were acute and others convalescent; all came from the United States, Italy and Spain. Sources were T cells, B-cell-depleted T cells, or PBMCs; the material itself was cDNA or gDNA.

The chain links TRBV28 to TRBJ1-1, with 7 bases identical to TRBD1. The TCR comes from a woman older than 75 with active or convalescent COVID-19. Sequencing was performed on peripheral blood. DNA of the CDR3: TGTGCCACTGAGGGGGCCACTGAAGCTTTCTTT. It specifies CATEGATEAFF.